This TCR beta chain was captured in a study of T cells in localized non-small cell lung cancer. Study-wide points: Tumor showed lower T cell clonality than uninvolved adjacent lung, where it was highest. With higher T cell density in blood came longer overall survival. A median of around 52 clones ranked among the top 100 in tumor appeared in adjacent lung.

On this clone itself: Its specificity is unknown.

Germline trimming cut 4 bases from V and 6 bases from J; bases unmatched to any gene: 6. CDR1 is GTSNPN, CDR2 SVGIG, per germline (reference sequence). The CDR3 totals 13 residues. Only in-frame clones appear in the TCRdb table, and some are missing; sequencing was by immunoSEQ multiplex PCR. The table includes 15,000 to 20,000 clones, roughly 80% detected once. This specimen was peripheral blood, taken before any cancer treatment. The chain is built from TRBV30 and TRBJ2-3, with 8 bases lining up with TRBD2. The receptor was isolated from a male donor aged 60 or over with stage I lung adenocarcinoma. CDR3 DNA: TGTGCCTGGAAGGTTAGCGGGGCGGATACGCAGTATTTT. Encoded protein: CAWKVSGADTQYF.